A selection of T cell receptor beta chains follows, all from one sample in a study of cytomegalovirus exposure and HLA in healthy donors. Only in-frame clones appear in the TCRdb table, and some are missing; sequencing was by immunoSEQ multiplex PCR. The repertoire holds fewer than 95,000 clones, with approximately 63% as singletons. Material: PBMCs. The receptor set was obtained from a woman between 25 and 40 years old in good health and CMV-seronegative. Each CDR3 is given with its conserved first and last residue. A D gene is named only where the DNA matches it firmly. Not every row has a clone size; where given, it reads once, few, many or a size class.

>.|TRBV11-1|once|TRBJ2-7
TGTGCCAGCAGCTTTCCTAGGGGCCTACCACCGGGCGTGCAGTACTTC
CASSFPRGLPPGVQYF
>TRBD2|TRBV28|.|TRBJ2-7
TGTGCCAGCAGTTTCTCGGGAAGCGGGGGGGTCCACGAGCAGTACTTC
CASSFSGSGGVHEQYF
>TRBD1|TRBV5-6|.|TRBJ2-2
TGTGCCAGCAGCTTGGCGCTTCAGGGGGCCGGGGAGCTGTTTTTT
CASSLALQGAGELFF
>TRBD2|TRBV10-3|.|TRBJ2-7
TGTGCCATCAGCCCTGAAGTAGCGGGAACCTACGAGCAGTACTTC
CAISPEVAGTYEQYF
>TRBD2|TRBV6-6|.|TRBJ2-1
TGTGCCAGCAGGTCGGGGGGGAGCTCCTACAATGAGCAGTTCTTC
CASRSGGSSYNEQFF
>.|TRBV28|.|TRBJ1-4
TGTGCCAGCACCGTAGGAGATGAAAAACTGTTTTTT
CASTVGDEKLFF
>TRBD1|TRBV5-4|few|TRBJ2-6
TGTGCCAGCAAAATGCAGGGGGCGCAGGGGGCCAACGTCCTGACTTTC
CASKMQGAQGANVLTF
>.|TRBV18|few|TRBJ1-1
TGTGCCAGCTCACCGAAGGGGGAGGGTGAAGCTTTCTTT
CASSPKGEGEAFF
>TRBD1|TRBV19|.|TRBJ1-1
TGTGCCAGTAGTATGGGACAGGGCTTGAACACTGAAGCTTTCTTT
CASSMGQGLNTEAFF
>.|TRBV11-2|.|TRBJ1-2
TGTGCCAGCAGCCGATCACAGGGAAACTATGGCTACACCTTC
CASSRSQGNYGYTF
>TRBD1|TRBV7-9|.|TRBJ1-5
TGTGCCAGCAGCTTAGCGCCTGGGACAGGGGATTATAGCAATCAGCCCCAGCATTTT
CASSLAPGTGDYSNQPQHF
>.|TRBV6-5|.|TRBJ1-5
TGTGCCAGCAGTTACGACAGACATCAGCCCCAGCATTTT
CASSYDRHQPQHF
>TRBD1|TRBV5-4|.|TRBJ2-1
TGTGCCAGCAGCTTGGTAGGAGTGACAGGGGGCAGTGAGCAGTTCTTC
CASSLVGVTGGSEQFF
>.|TRBV6-5|.|TRBJ1-4
TGTGCCAGCAGTTACCTTAGCAGGGTCGAAAAACTGTTTTTT
CASSYLSRVEKLFF
>.|TRBV29-1|once|TRBJ2-2
TGCAGCGTTGTTAGCGGAACGGTCACCGGGGAGCTGTTTTTT
CSVVSGTVTGELFF
>.|TRBV7-2|.|TRBJ1-2
TGTGCCAGCAGCTTACCTTCCGCGAACTATGGCTACACCTTC
CASSLPSANYGYTF
>TRBD1|TRBV27|.|TRBJ1-3
TGTGCCAGCAGTAAGAGACAGGGCCTATCCTCTGGAAACACCATATATTTT
CASSKRQGLSSGNTIYF
>.|TRBV11-2|.|TRBJ1-6
TGTGCCAGCAGCCCACACGGGGAAGCTTCACCCCTCCACTTT
CASSPHGEASPLHF
>TRBD1|TRBV7-6|few|TRBJ2-5
TGTGCCAGCAGCGCCCAGACAGGGGGAGAGACCCAGTACTTC
CASSAQTGGETQYF
>TRBD1|TRBV11-3|.|TRBJ2-3
TGTGCCAGCAGTGACGGGACAGCTAACACAGATACGCAGTATTTT
CASSDGTANTDTQYF
>TRBD2|TRBV7-9|.|TRBJ2-5
TGTGCCAGCAGCCCCCAGACTAGCTACTACTTC
CASSPQTSYYF
>TRBD1|TRBV5-1|few|TRBJ1-1
TGCGCCAGCAGCCCGACTGGGACAGGCTTAAACACTGAAGCTTTCTTT
CASSPTGTGLNTEAFF
>.|TRBV4-2|few|TRBJ2-2
TGTGCCAGCAGCCAAGATCTGGGCGGGACCCCCACCGGGGAGCTGTTTTTT
CASSQDLGGTPTGELFF
>.|TRBV12-5|.|TRBJ1-1
TGTGCTAGTGGTTTGGGCAGGGTGTACACTGAAGCTTTCTTT
CASGLGRVYTEAFF
>TRBD1|TRBV7-9|few|TRBJ1-4
TGTGCCAGCAGCTACAACAGGGGAGAAAAACTGTTTTTT
CASSYNRGEKLFF
>TRBD1|TRBV2|.|TRBJ1-2
TGTGCCAGCCAACAAGATACAGGGGATGGCTACACCTTC
CASQQDTGDGYTF
>.|TRBV5-1|.|TRBJ2-7
TGCGCCAGCAGTAACAGGGTGGATGAGCAGTACTTC
CASSNRVDEQYF
>TRBD2|TRBV5-1|.|TRBJ2-3
TGCGCCAGCAGCGGCCTAGCGGGCACAGATACGCAGTATTTT
CASSGLAGTDTQYF
>TRBD1|TRBV6-1|.|TRBJ2-7
TGTGCCAGCAGTGCCCGGACAGGGGTCTCCTACGAGCAGTACTTC
CASSARTGVSYEQYF
>.|TRBV5-1|.|TRBJ2-7
TGCGCCAGCAGCTTGGTACGGCGGGGGCCCTCCTACGAGCAGTACTTC
CASSLVRRGPSYEQYF
>.|TRBV6-1|.|TRBJ2-7
TGTGCCAGCAGTGCTCAACAGGGAGGGTCCTACGAGCAGTACTTC
CASSAQQGGSYEQYF
>TRBD1|TRBV15|.|TRBJ1-5
TGTGCCACCAGCAAAGGACAGGGGGCTCGGTGGCCCCAGCATTTT
CATSKGQGARWPQHF
>.|TRBV7-2|few|TRBJ2-2
TGTGCCAGCAGCTCCTATGGCACCGGGGAGCTGTTTTTT
CASSSYGTGELFF